This is a list of T cell receptor beta chains from one sample in a study of T-cell memory formation after mild COVID-19. In TCRdb, the 5' RACE reads were re-called with MiXCR into one record per CDR3 protein. The sample shows 40,000 or so distinct CDR3 sequences, over 6.5% of them seen only once. Sequenced: PBMCs or a T cell subset sorted from them (not recorded which). All receptors derive from an adult who had mild COVID-19 (a few samples of this study predate the infection). Cell type and time point are not known. Both conserved end residues are part of each CDR3. D genes are given only for firm matches. The size of a clone is reported for some rows only, either as once, few or many, or as a class for expanded clones.

d_call clone_size j_call v_call cdr3_aa cdr3_nt
TRBD1 few TRBJ1-2 TRBV7-8 CASSLGRTATGGIYYGYTF TGTGCCAGCAGCTTAGGACGTACGGCGACAGGGGGCATATACTATGGCTACACCTTC
TRBD1 few TRBJ1-1 TRBV7-6 CASSSDRGLTEAFF TGTGCCAGCAGCTCGGACAGGGGGCTAACTGAAGCTTTCTTT
NA many TRBJ1-1 TRBV20-1 CSAGVLREATEAFF TGCAGTGCTGGAGTCCTCCGGGAGGCGACTGAAGCTTTCTTT
NA NA TRBJ1-1 TRBV7-9 CASSLGLSNTEAFF TGTGCCAGCAGCTTAGGACTGTCGAACACTGAAGCTTTCTTT
TRBD1 many TRBJ2-6 TRBV5-1 CASSAGTVFSGANVLTF TGCGCCAGCAGCGCCGGGACAGTGTTTTCTGGGGCCAACGTCCTGACTTTC
TRBD2 many TRBJ2-2 TRBV20-1 CSARSPGGRLTGELFF TGCAGTGCTAGATCTCCGGGGGGGCGGCTCACCGGGGAGCTGTTTTTT
NA many TRBJ2-7 TRBV10-3 CAISELSGRSQYF TGTGCCATCAGTGAGTTGTCTGGCAGATCGCAGTACTTC
NA few TRBJ2-1 TRBV25-1 CASRSTGSSYNEQFF TGTGCCAGCAGATCCACAGGGAGCTCCTACAATGAGCAGTTCTTC
NA NA TRBJ1-2 TRBV7-9 CASSLVRESAYGYTF TGTGCCAGCAGCTTAGTGAGGGAATCCGCCTATGGCTACACCTTC
TRBD2 many TRBJ2-1 TRBV5-1 CASSLVTTYRGGNNEQFF TGCGCCAGCAGCTTGGTTACAACATACCGCGGGGGGAACAATGAGCAGTTCTTC
TRBD1 many TRBJ2-1 TRBV4-1 CASSQLGQRSDGEQFF TGCGCCAGCAGCCAACTGGGACAGAGGAGCGACGGTGAGCAGTTCTTC
TRBD1 few TRBJ1-3 TRBV7-2 CASSAGGRGTGNTIYF TGTGCCAGCAGCGCAGGGGGCAGGGGGACTGGAAACACCATATATTTT
TRBD2 many TRBJ2-7 TRBV20-1 CSAVGLAVSYEQYF TGCAGTGCCGTGGGACTAGCGGTCTCCTACGAGCAGTACTTC
TRBD2 many TRBJ2-1 TRBV6-5 CASSYGGGTYNEQFF TGTGCCAGCAGTTACGGGGGAGGGACCTACAATGAGCAGTTCTTC
NA many TRBJ2-7 TRBV5-1 CASSLLGYEQYF TGCGCCAGCAGCTTACTCGGATACGAGCAGTACTTC
TRBD2 many TRBJ2-3 TRBV7-3 CASSLNGGGDTQYF TGTGCCAGCAGCTTAAACGGCGGGGGAGATACGCAGTATTTT
TRBD2 many TRBJ2-3 TRBV29-1 CSADPGLAGVTQYF TGCAGCGCCGACCCGGGACTAGCGGGAGTAACGCAGTATTTT
TRBD2 many TRBJ2-7 TRBV20-1 CSTGGDDVEQYF TGCAGCACGGGAGGGGATGATGTGGAGCAGTACTTC
NA NA TRBJ2-5 TRBV5-1 CASSLGPGSQETQYF TGCGCCAGCAGCTTGGGGCCAGGGAGCCAAGAGACCCAGTACTTC
NA few TRBJ1-5 TRBV19 CASSDRQGQPQHF TGTGCCAGTAGTGACAGGCAAGGCCAGCCCCAGCATTTT
NA many TRBJ2-6 TRBV7-3 CASSFDGAGANVLTF TGTGCCAGCAGCTTTGACGGGGCTGGGGCCAACGTCCTGACTTTC
NA few TRBJ1-2 TRBV7-9 CASSLVVRDDTF TGTGCCAGCAGCTTAGTCGTCAGGGATGACACCTTC
NA many TRBJ1-1 TRBV5-4 CASSSPRDIRPEAFF TGTGCCAGCAGCTCCCCCCGGGACATTCGTCCTGAAGCTTTCTTT
TRBD2 few TRBJ2-1 TRBV9 CASSVGGAGTSGHNEQFF TGTGCCAGCAGCGTAGGAGGGGCCGGGACTAGCGGACACAATGAGCAGTTCTTC
NA many TRBJ2-1 TRBV5-5 CASSFFRQGRDNEQFF TGTGCCAGCAGCTTCTTTAGGCAGGGGCGCGACAATGAGCAGTTCTTC
TRBD2 NA TRBJ2-1 TRBV5-1 CASSLESSGREFF TGCGCCAGCAGCTTGGAATCCTCGGGGAGGGAGTTCTTC
NA many TRBJ2-2 TRBV5-1 CASSLARTLLPNTGELFF TGCGCCAGCAGCTTGGCCCGGACTCTACTACCAAACACCGGGGAGCTGTTTTTT
TRBD2 few TRBJ2-2 TRBV24-1 CATSDETSGNTGELFF TGTGCCACCAGTGATGAAACTAGCGGGAACACCGGGGAGCTGTTTTTT
NA few TRBJ1-5 TRBV27 CASSWDSRGGNQPQHF TGTGCCAGCAGTTGGGACTCCCGCGGGGGCAATCAGCCCCAGCATTTT
NA many TRBJ2-3 TRBV21-1 CASSGHKATGYSTDTQYF TGTGCCAGCAGCGGTCATAAAGCAACAGGGTATAGCACAGATACGCAGTATTTT
TRBD1 NA TRBJ2-7 TRBV18 CASSPLRQGVNEQYF TGTGCCAGCTCACCACTGCGACAGGGGGTCAACGAGCAGTACTTC
NA many TRBJ2-2 TRBV7-9 CASSLDVNTGELFF TGTGCCAGCAGCTTAGACGTGAACACCGGGGAGCTGTTTTTT
NA many TRBJ2-5 TRBV29-1 CSVVRDRETQYF TGCAGCGTTGTTCGGGATAGAGAGACCCAGTACTTC
NA many TRBJ2-3 TRBV5-5 CASSLDGQLTDTQYF TGTGCCAGCAGCTTAGATGGACAGCTCACAGATACGCAGTATTTT
NA few TRBJ2-4 TRBV11-2 CASSHPATKNIQYF TGTGCCAGCAGCCATCCCGCCACGAAAAACATTCAGTACTTC
NA many TRBJ2-1 TRBV7-9 CASSLHDRTYNEQFF TGTGCCAGCAGCTTACACGACCGGACTTACAATGAGCAGTTCTTC
TRBD2 NA TRBJ2-1 TRBV2 CASGGVLSYNEQFF TGTGCCAGCGGGGGGGTCCTTTCCTACAATGAGCAGTTCTTC
NA many TRBJ1-2 TRBV4-1 CASSKDTGGGYTF TGCGCCAGCAGCAAAGATACCGGGGGTGGCTACACCTTC